This is a list of T cell receptor beta chains from one sample in a study of cytomegalovirus exposure and HLA in healthy donors. Sequencing was performed with immunoSEQ multiplex PCR; in TCRdb, only in-frame clones are kept and a portion is missing. Among more than 150,000 clones, about four fifths were seen once, and the ten largest hold approximately 3%. Sequencing input: PBMCs. The receptors shown here come from a woman in her late teens or twenties in good health and CMV-seropositive. The CDR3 runs from the conserved cysteine through the conserved F or W. The D gene is left open where the match is weak. Size tells how often a clone was seen (once, few, many) or the class of an expanded clone, and some rows leave it out.

j_call: TRBJ1-3; v_call: TRBV6-5; d_call: -; clone_size: -; cdr3_aa: CASSLIGSSGNTIYF; cdr3_nt: TGTGCCAGCTCCTTGATAGGGAGCTCTGGAAACACCATATATTTT
j_call: TRBJ2-1; v_call: TRBV29-1; d_call: TRBD1; clone_size: -; cdr3_aa: CSVEGQGGSEQFF; cdr3_nt: TGCAGCGTAGAGGGACAGGGGGGGAGTGAGCAGTTCTTC
j_call: TRBJ2-5; v_call: TRBV11-3; d_call: -; clone_size: -; cdr3_aa: CASSPHWGDQETQYF; cdr3_nt: TGTGCCAGCAGCCCTCACTGGGGAGATCAAGAGACCCAGTACTTC
j_call: TRBJ2-5; v_call: TRBV5-1; d_call: TRBD2; clone_size: -; cdr3_aa: CASRPRLAGVLQETQYF; cdr3_nt: TGCGCCAGCAGACCACGACTAGCGGGGGTACTCCAAGAGACCCAGTACTTC
j_call: TRBJ2-5; v_call: TRBV9; d_call: TRBD2; clone_size: -; cdr3_aa: CASSPRGAGGLQETQYF; cdr3_nt: TGTGCCAGCAGCCCCCGGGGAGCGGGGGGACTCCAAGAGACCCAGTACTTC
j_call: TRBJ1-4; v_call: TRBV5-1; d_call: TRBD1; clone_size: -; cdr3_aa: CASSLEFGTVATNEKLFF; cdr3_nt: TGCGCCAGCAGCTTGGAATTCGGGACAGTAGCAACTAATGAAAAACTGTTTTTT
j_call: TRBJ2-7; v_call: TRBV11-2; d_call: -; clone_size: -; cdr3_aa: CASSLVILEGEQYF; cdr3_nt: TGTGCCAGCAGCTTAGTGATCCTCGAGGGCGAGCAGTACTTC
j_call: TRBJ1-1; v_call: TRBV7-8; d_call: TRBD1; clone_size: -; cdr3_aa: CASSLSLQGARNTEAFF; cdr3_nt: TGTGCCAGCAGCTTATCCCTACAGGGGGCGCGGAACACTGAAGCTTTCTTT
j_call: TRBJ2-3; v_call: TRBV5-4; d_call: TRBD2; clone_size: few; cdr3_aa: CASSFRGGPDTQYF; cdr3_nt: TGTGCCAGCAGCTTTCGGGGGGGCCCAGATACGCAGTATTTT
j_call: TRBJ2-5; v_call: TRBV7-2; d_call: -; clone_size: -; cdr3_aa: CASSLAGGVVETQYF; cdr3_nt: TGTGCCAGCAGCTTAGCTGGCGGGGTGGTGGAGACCCAGTACTTC
j_call: TRBJ1-2; v_call: TRBV6-5; d_call: -; clone_size: -; cdr3_aa: CASSPRGYGYTF; cdr3_nt: TGTGCCAGCAGTCCCCGGGGCTATGGCTACACCTTC
j_call: TRBJ1-4; v_call: TRBV5-1; d_call: -; clone_size: -; cdr3_aa: CASSLDGLLGNEKLFF; cdr3_nt: TGCGCCAGCAGCTTGGATGGACTTCTAGGGAATGAAAAACTGTTTTTT
j_call: TRBJ2-1; v_call: TRBV9; d_call: TRBD2; clone_size: -; cdr3_aa: CASSVFSQGLAGNEQFF; cdr3_nt: TGTGCCAGCAGCGTTTTCTCCCAAGGACTAGCTGGGAATGAGCAGTTCTTC
j_call: TRBJ1-2; v_call: TRBV7-3; d_call: -; clone_size: -; cdr3_aa: CASSPPGLRGGYTF; cdr3_nt: TGTGCCAGCAGTCCGCCGGGACTCAGAGGGGGCTACACCTTC
j_call: TRBJ1-3; v_call: TRBV27; d_call: -; clone_size: -; cdr3_aa: CASSFGEGNTIYF; cdr3_nt: TGTGCCAGCAGTTTCGGGGAGGGGAACACCATATATTTT
j_call: TRBJ2-5; v_call: TRBV13; d_call: TRBD2; clone_size: -; cdr3_aa: CASSQPYSGGEAGTQYF; cdr3_nt: TGTGCCAGCAGTCAACCGTATAGCGGGGGTGAAGCGGGGACCCAGTACTTC
j_call: TRBJ1-4; v_call: TRBV2; d_call: TRBD1; clone_size: -; cdr3_aa: CASSVDRVREKLFF; cdr3_nt: TGTGCCAGCAGTGTAGACAGGGTACGTGAAAAACTGTTTTTT
j_call: TRBJ2-5; v_call: TRBV9; d_call: TRBD2; clone_size: -; cdr3_aa: CASSVGLAGGKETQYF; cdr3_nt: TGTGCCAGCAGCGTGGGACTAGCGGGGGGGAAAGAGACCCAGTACTTC